Given below is one T cell receptor beta chain in context. Sequenced by immunoSEQ multiplex PCR; TCRdb stores in-frame clones only, minus some. The sample shows roughly 410,000 clones, roughly 86% of them seen only once. This entry comes from a study of blood T cell repertoires in COVID-19. Study-wide context: Both acute and convalescent COVID-19 samples were obtained from the United States, Italy and Spain.

Germline V CDR1 and CDR2: SGHAT, FQDESV (reference sequence). Losses at the gene ends were 1 base for V and 2 bases for J; bases not matched to a gene: 5. CDR3 length: 16 amino acids. The sample consisted of peripheral blood. This TCR was recovered from an older woman with COVID-19, enrolled during active disease. This chain joins TRBV11-1 and TRBJ2-3; 8 bases are a match to TRBD1. The chain's CDR3 is CASSLGQGINTDTQYF. The DNA of the CDR3 is TGTGCCAGCAGCTTAGGACAGGGGATCAACACAGATACGCAGTATTTT. Based on the CDR3 plus reference TRBV11-1 and TRBJ2-3, the full variable domain is EAEVAQSPRYKITEKSQAVAFWCDPISGHATLYWYRQILGQGPELLVQFQDESVVDDSQLPKDRFSAERLKGVDSTLKIQPAELGDSAMYLCASSLGQGINTDTQYFGPGTRLTVL.